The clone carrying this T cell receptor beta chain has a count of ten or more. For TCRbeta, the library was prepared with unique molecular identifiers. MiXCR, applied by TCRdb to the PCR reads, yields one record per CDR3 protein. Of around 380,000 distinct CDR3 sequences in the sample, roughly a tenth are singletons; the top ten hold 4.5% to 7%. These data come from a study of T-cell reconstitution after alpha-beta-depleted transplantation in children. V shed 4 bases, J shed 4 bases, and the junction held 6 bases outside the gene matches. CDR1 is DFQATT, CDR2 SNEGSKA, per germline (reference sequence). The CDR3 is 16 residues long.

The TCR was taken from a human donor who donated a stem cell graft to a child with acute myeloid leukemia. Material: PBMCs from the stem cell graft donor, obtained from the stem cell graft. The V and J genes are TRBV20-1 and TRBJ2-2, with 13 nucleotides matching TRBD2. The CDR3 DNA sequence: TGCAGTGCTACACTAGCGGGGGGGCCTAGCACCGGGGAGCTGTTTTTT. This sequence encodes CSATLAGGPSTGELFF.